These T cell receptor beta chains were read from a single sample in a study of T cells in Graves' hyperthyroidism and ophthalmopathy. One entry per CDR3 protein, called by TCRdb with MiXCR from the multiplex PCR reads. The sample lists about 130,000 distinct CDR3 sequences; 22% were seen once. Sequenced sample: blood. These receptor sequences come from a woman aged 50 to 60 with Graves' hyperthyroidism that later progressed to Graves' ophthalmopathy. Each CDR3 is given with its conserved first and last residue. The order of the fields is V gene, clone size, D gene, J gene, CDR3 DNA, CDR3 protein. The D gene is left open where the match is weak. Not all rows give a size; the values are once, few, many and, for expanded clones, a class.

>TRBV7-9|many|NA|TRBJ2-7
TGTGCCAGCAGCTCCCGTCGGCTAGGGTCCTACGAGCAGTACTTC
CASSSRRLGSYEQYF
>TRBV19|NA|NA|TRBJ1-2
TGTGCCAGTGTAGTACCCGGGGGGCATGGCGGCTACACCTTC
CASVVPGGHGGYTF
>TRBV12-3/TRBV12-4|many|NA|TRBJ2-7
TGTGCCAGCAGTTTAGCGAGCGCCGGGCCCGAGCAGTACTTC
CASSLASAGPEQYF
>TRBV2|many|NA|TRBJ2-7
TGTGCCAGCCAACCCGACAGGAATACCTACGAGCAGTACTTC
CASQPDRNTYEQYF
>TRBV10-3|NA|TRBD1|TRBJ2-7
TGTGCCATCAGTGGGGACAGGGTGGCTAACGAGCAGTACTTC
CAISGDRVANEQYF
>TRBV20-1|NA|TRBD2|TRBJ2-1
TGCAGTGCTAGCGGGAGGAACTACAATGAGCAGTTCTTC
CSASGRNYNEQFF
>TRBV7-2|many|TRBD2|TRBJ2-7
TGTGCCAGCAGCTTAATGCGGGGGTCTCACGAGCAGTACTTC
CASSLMRGSHEQYF
>TRBV18|few|NA|TRBJ2-7
TGTGCCAGCTCACCAGGGACGGTCGAGCAGTACTTC
CASSPGTVEQYF
>TRBV6-1|many|NA|TRBJ2-2
TGTGCCAGCATCAGCAGGGCGAACACCGGGGAGCTGTTTTTT
CASISRANTGELFF
>TRBV5-1|many|TRBD2|TRBJ2-7
TGCGCCAGCGCCGCTAGCGGCAGCTCCTACGAGCAGTACTTC
CASAASGSSYEQYF
>TRBV7-9|NA|TRBD2|TRBJ2-1
TGTGCCAGCAGCCGAAGGGGGTCTAGCGGGAGAGGTGAGCAGTTCTTC
CASSRRGSSGRGEQFF
>TRBV2|many|NA|TRBJ2-7
TGTGCCAGCAGTGAAAACGAGGGGATCTCCTACGAGCAGTACTTC
CASSENEGISYEQYF
>TRBV6-1|NA|NA|TRBJ2-5
TGTGCCAGCAGGCCAGCAGCACGGACAGAGTGTCGGGAGACCCAGTACTTC
CASRPAARTECRETQYF
>TRBV28|many|TRBD1|TRBJ1-1
TGTGCCAGCAGAGCGAGCAGGGGGCGCATCACTGAAGCTTTCTTT
CASRASRGRITEAFF
>TRBV7-2|NA|TRBD1|TRBJ1-5
TGTGCCAGCAACCGGGACAGAAATCAGCCCCAGCATTTT
CASNRDRNQPQHF
>TRBV7-8|NA|TRBD1|TRBJ1-3
TGTGCCAGCAGCTTAGGGGACAGGGTCGATAACACCATATATTTT
CASSLGDRVDNTIYF
>TRBV7-3|NA|NA|TRBJ2-1
TGTGCCAGCAGCTTAAGACGAGGGCCAAGCCATGAGCAGTTCTTC
CASSLRRGPSHEQFF
>TRBV20-1|many|NA|TRBJ1-1
TGCAGTGCTACAGGGTTGACTGAAGCTTTCTTT
CSATGLTEAFF
>TRBV7-8|few|NA|TRBJ1-4
TGTGCCAGCAGCTTAGTGGGGGCGCCTAATGAAAAACTGTTTTTT
CASSLVGAPNEKLFF
>TRBV18|many|TRBD2|TRBJ2-3
TGTGCCAGCTCACACAGGACTAGCGGTGGAGATACGCAGTATTTT
CASSHRTSGGDTQYF
>TRBV3-1|many|TRBD1|TRBJ2-5
TGTGCCAGCAGCCAACACAGGGGGACAGGAAGTGGGGAGACCCAGTACTTC
CASSQHRGTGSGETQYF
>TRBV28|many|TRBD1|TRBJ2-3
TGTGCCAGCAGCCACAGGGGGCGGGTCGGGGTGAGCACAGATACGCAGTATTTT
CASSHRGRVGVSTDTQYF
>TRBV20-1|NA|TRBD1|TRBJ1-2
TGCAGTGCTACAGGGGGACGTAGCTATGGCTACACCTTC
CSATGGRSYGYTF
>TRBV19|NA|NA|TRBJ2-5
TGTGCCAGTAGTTCCACAGGGAGGCAAGAGACCCAGTACTTC
CASSSTGRQETQYF
>TRBV19|few|NA|TRBJ2-5
TGTGCCAGTAGTATAGCGGGCAGCCGGGAGACCCAGTACTTC
CASSIAGSRETQYF
>TRBV7-3|NA|TRBD1|TRBJ1-6
TGTGCCAGCAGCTCGACAGGGGGTAATTCACCCCTCCACTTT
CASSSTGGNSPLHF
>TRBV20-1|many|NA|TRBJ1-5
TGCAGTGCTAGAGATGTCCAGGGCAACAATCAGCCCCAGCATTTT
CSARDVQGNNQPQHF
>TRBV20-1|many|NA|TRBJ2-5
TGCAGTGCGCATAAGAACCTCCAAGAGACCCAGTACTTC
CSAHKNLQETQYF
>TRBV11-3|many|NA|TRBJ2-2
TGTGCCAGCAGCTACATGGGGCTGAGGACCGGGGAGCTGTTTTTT
CASSYMGLRTGELFF
>TRBV20-1|many|NA|TRBJ2-5
TGCAGTGCTAGAACTAGCTATCAAGAGACCCAGTACTTC
CSARTSYQETQYF
>TRBV6-2/TRBV6-3|many|TRBD1|TRBJ2-6
TGTGCCAGCAGTTCGCTGCCCAAGACAGGGACTGGGGCCAACGTCCTGACTTTC
CASSSLPKTGTGANVLTF
>TRBV27|many|TRBD1|TRBJ1-2
TGTGCCAGCAGTTTAATAGGGGGCACCTATGGCTACACCTTC
CASSLIGGTYGYTF
>TRBV27|NA|TRBD2|TRBJ2-1
TGTGCCAGCGTCCAAAGAGCGGGAGGGCCTTCAGAGTACAATGAGCAGTTCTTC
CASVQRAGGPSEYNEQFF
>TRBV6-1|once|TRBD2|TRBJ2-5
TGTGCCAGCAGTCCACTAGCGGGCGAAGAGACCCAGTACTTC
CASSPLAGEETQYF
>TRBV19|few|TRBD1|TRBJ1-2
TGTGCCAGTAGTATGGACAGGGGGTCGCTTGGCTACACCTTC
CASSMDRGSLGYTF
>TRBV9|NA|TRBD2|TRBJ2-7
TGTGCCAGCAGCGTGACTAGCGGGGGGTACGAGCAGTACTTC
CASSVTSGGYEQYF
>TRBV12-3/TRBV12-4|many|NA|TRBJ1-1
TGTGCCAGCAGTTTAGTTGGGGGGGGATTGGACACTGAAGCTTTCTTT
CASSLVGGGLDTEAFF
>TRBV20-1|many|TRBD1|TRBJ2-3
TGCAGTGCAGGTGACAGGGGAAGGTCCAGCACAGATACGCAGTATTTT
CSAGDRGRSSTDTQYF
>TRBV7-9|NA|TRBD2|TRBJ2-1
TGTGCCAGCAGAACGGGGGCGGGAGGGTTGAATGAGCAGTTCTTC
CASRTGAGGLNEQFF
>TRBV5-1|few|NA|TRBJ1-3
TGCGCCAGCAGCTTGGACCCCACAAACACCATATATTTT
CASSLDPTNTIYF
>TRBV18|many|NA|TRBJ2-4
TGTGCCAGCTCGGCAGGGAAGCGGGCCAAAAACATTCAGTACTTC
CASSAGKRAKNIQYF
>TRBV28|NA|TRBD1|TRBJ1-1
TGTGCCAGCAGCCACCTCGGACAGGGGCTGCACACTGAAGCTTTCTTT
CASSHLGQGLHTEAFF
>TRBV12-3/TRBV12-4|many|TRBD2|TRBJ2-7
TGTGCCAGCAGTGAAAGCCTAGCGGTTAACTCCTACGAGCAGTACTTC
CASSESLAVNSYEQYF
>TRBV7-3|many|NA|TRBJ2-1
TGTGCCAGCAGCTTAGGACGGGACCCCTACAATGAGCAGTTCTTC
CASSLGRDPYNEQFF
>TRBV30|NA|TRBD2|TRBJ2-3
TGTGCCTGGAGTGAGGCCGGACTAGCGGGAGCAGATACGCAGTATTTT
CAWSEAGLAGADTQYF
>TRBV19|NA|NA|TRBJ1-5
TGTGCCAGTGCCTTCGTGGACGGACAAAACCAGCCCCAGCATTTT
CASAFVDGQNQPQHF
>TRBV12-3/TRBV12-4|few|NA|TRBJ1-4
TGTGCCAGCAGGTTCAATCGGGGCTCTAATGAAAAACTGTTTTTT
CASRFNRGSNEKLFF
>TRBV19|NA|NA|TRBJ1-4
TGTGCCAGTAGCGTGGGAGCAACTAATGAAAAACTGTTTTTT
CASSVGATNEKLFF